This TCR beta chain comes out of a study of cytomegalovirus exposure and HLA in healthy donors. Whole-study results and caveats: Most of the TCR beta V segments (in an earlier analysis) were productive either about 90% or about 30% of the time.

PCR amplification relied on 60 Vbeta primers (plus 13 Jbeta primers). The repertoire was sequenced with immunoSEQ multiplex PCR; TCRdb's copy has only in-frame clones and lacks some. The data show 100,000 to 150,000 clones, 83% seen once. J was trimmed by 4 bases and V by 5 bases; bases with no gene match: 9. Germline CDR1 LNHDA, CDR2 SQIVND (reference sequence). CDR3 length: 17 amino acids. Concerning this clone itself: No antigen is known for it.

The sample consisted of PBMCs. V gene TRBV19 combines with J gene TRBJ1-4; 11 nucleotides match TRBD1. The TCR originated in a woman aged 40 to 49 in good health and CMV-seropositive. The CDR3 sequence: CASSPRTGGPFNEKLFF. CDR3 nucleotide sequence: TGTGCCAGTAGTCCCAGGACAGGGGGCCCCTTTAATGAAAAACTGTTTTTT.